This entry is about one T cell receptor (beta chain). Antigen specificity is unknown. TCRdb's table, derived via immunoSEQ multiplex PCR, lists solely in-frame clones and lacks some. This table has about 92,000 clones, 90% appearing once. This entry is derived from a study of T cell responses to AZD1222 COVID-19 vaccine. Germline trimming cut 11 bases from V and 6 bases from J; bases unmatched to any gene: 5. The germline V gene encodes CDR1 ENHRY and CDR2 SYGVKD. CDR3 length: 11 residues. Whole-study results and caveats: Only after the peak T cell response were repertoires sampled. White British donors predominated, females outnumbered males, and clonal diversity was possibly underestimated. Compared with day 0, the breadth and depth of the Spike-specific TCR repertoire rose significantly after two doses of AZD1222.

This material consisted of peripheral blood, taken on day 0 of AZD1222 vaccination. This clonotype was sampled from an adult in good health. The chain is built from TRBV10-3 and TRBJ2-3; 7 bases match TRBD2. CDR3 coding DNA: TGTGCCCTGCGGGAGTTGGATACGCAGTATTTT. Its translation is CALRELDTQYF.